This entry lists 31 T cell receptor beta chains sequenced from one sample in a study of prognosis after radiotherapy for stage I lung cancer. Genomic DNA was subjected to two-round multiplex PCR for amplification of TCR beta CDR3. The first PCR round targeted every TRBV and TRBJ gene with specific primers. In TCRdb, the multiplex PCR reads were re-called with MiXCR into one record per CDR3 protein. The table has about 31,000 distinct CDR3 sequences, 25% to 40% seen once. This sample comprised PBMCs, obtained before or after stereotactic body radiation therapy (not recorded which). The receptor source for this set is a donor at least 50 years old with non-small cell lung cancer.

Regarding this clonotype: This could be a read error, since a much larger clone is one nucleotide away. The V call is TRBV7-7, the J call TRBJ2-5; D is unclear. V lost 0 bases and J 1 base, leaving 9 bases between the germline ends. This CDR3 is 15 amino acids long. Germline V CDR1 and CDR2: SSHAT, FNYEAQ (reference sequence). This CDR3 reads CASSLACVSQETQYF. As DNA, the CDR3 is TGTGCCAGCAGCTTAGCGTGTGTGTCCCAAGAGACCCAGTACTTC.

Only a few counts were recorded for this clonotype. A read error may be the cause here, since a much bigger clone is one base away. This chain links TRBV20-1 with TRBJ2-5, with TRBD2 matching 14 bases. The ends lost 6 bases at V and 8 bases at J; junction bases unmatched: 11. The CDR3 has 15 residues. CDR1 is DFQATT, CDR2 SNEGSKA, per germline (reference sequence). The CDR3 reads CSAHGLAGGGDTQYF. The DNA of the CDR3 is TGCAGTGCCCACGGACTAGCGGGAGGTGGAGATACCCAGTACTTC.

To note about this clonotype: This probably arose from a read error, given a far larger clone one base away. V is TRBV7-2 and J is TRBJ1-2; D possibly corresponds to TRBD1 (5 bases). V lost 5 bases to trimming and J lost 8 bases, with 24 bases between them. CDR1 and CDR2 from the germline V gene are SGHTA and FQGNSA. This CDR3 comprises 16 residues. DNA for the CDR3: TGTGCCAGCAGCCCGTGGACATGGGCGCCCGGTAAGGGCTACACCTTC. It is translated as CASSPWTWAPGKGYTF.

The chain couples TRBV12-3 or TRBV12-4 to TRBJ2-2, with D perhaps TRBD2 (6 bases). Trimming removed 6 bases from V and 17 bases from J, with 22 bases in between. There are 13 residues in the CDR3. The CDR3 here is CASRWTTTGEPFF. Here the CDR3 DNA reads TGTGCCAGCAGGTGGACTACCACCGGGGAGCCTTTTTTT.

This clonotype was seen many times. The chain joins TRBV9 to TRBJ2-3, with 8 bases aligning to TRBD1. J was trimmed by 1 base and V by 3 bases; bases with no gene match: 4. The length of the CDR3 is 15 residues. Germline lookup yields CDR1 SGDLS and CDR2 YYNGEE. DNA of the CDR3: TGTGCCAGCAGCGGCCAGGGGGCAGGCACAGATACGCAGTATTTT. Its protein product is CASSGQGAGTDTQYF.

The genes are TRBV28 and TRBJ2-7; D might be TRBD2 (5 bases). This CDR3 contains 15 residues. CDR1 and CDR2 from the germline V gene are MDHEN and SYDVKM. The ends were cut back, 6 bases at V and 3 bases at J, with 18 bases in the middle. CDR3 protein: CASSQGGCGHYEQYF. CDR3 DNA sequence: TGTGCCAGCAGCCAAGGAGGATGCGGCCACTACGAGCAGTACTTC.

This clonotype was picked up many times. This chain uses TRBV19 with TRBJ1-6; D perhaps matches TRBD1 (6 bases). This CDR3 has 12 amino acids. Germline V CDR1 and CDR2: LNHDA, SQIVND (reference sequence). The V gene lost 7 bases and the J gene lost 7 bases, with 8 bases spanning the gap. For the CDR3, the DNA is TGTGCCAGTACCGACAGGAATTCACCCCTCCACTTT. It codes for CASTDRNSPLHF.

This clonotype was seen a handful of times. This may come from a read error, since a much larger clone is one base off. The chain carries TRBV6-4 and TRBJ1-4, with a possible D match to TRBD1 (5 bases). This CDR3 has 16 residues. V was trimmed by 6 bases and J by 2 bases, leaving 16 bases between them. Germline V gene sequence: CDR1 MRHNA, CDR2 SNTAGT. The CDR3 bases are TGTGCCAGCAGGACGGAAAGCGCAGGGACTAATGAAAAACTGTTTTTT. Translated, it gives CASRTESAGTNEKLFF.

Ten or more counts support this clonotype. This chain links TRBV28 with TRBJ2-7, with TRBD2 identical over 7 bases. CDR1 and CDR2 (germline): MDHEN, SYDVKM. V shed 7 bases, J shed 4 bases, and the junction held 10 bases outside the gene matches. This CDR3 contains 14 residues. For the CDR3, the DNA is TGTGCCAGCATCCGCGCGGGAGCCGATTACGAGCAGTACTTC. Translated: CASIRAGADYEQYF.

The rearrangement joins TRBV7-9 to TRBJ2-7, with D hard to call. V was cut by 5 bases and J by 6 bases, with 17 bases left in between. From germline, CDR1 is SEHNR and CDR2 FQNEAQ (reference sequence). The CDR3 totals 14 residues. The chain's CDR3 is CASSPVKSFLEQYF. CDR3 DNA sequence: TGTGCCAGCAGCCCGGTTAAGTCGTTCCTCGAGCAGTACTTC. Combining the CDR3 with reference TRBV7-9 and TRBJ2-7 gives the whole variable domain DTGVSQNPRHKITKRGQNVTFRCDPISEHNRLYWYRQTLGQGPEFLTYFQNEAQLEKSRLLSDRFSAERPKGSFSTLEIQRTEQGDSAMYLCASSPVKSFLEQYFGPGTRLTVT.

The V call is TRBV27, the J call TRBJ2-3, with D unclear. Germline assignment: CDR1 MNHEY and CDR2 SMNVEV (reference sequence). The germline V and J ends were trimmed by 7 bases and 12 bases, with 23 bases remaining between them. This CDR3 has 14 amino acids. The CDR3 is CASIDLRVRVTQYF. In DNA form, the CDR3 reads TGTGCCAGCATCGATCTCCGGGTGCGAGTTACTCAGTATTTT.

This clonotype was counted ten times or more. The V gene is TRBV6-5, the J gene TRBJ1-4, with unresolved D. The CDR3 runs to 13 residues. With 2 bases removed from V and 7 bases from J, the gap between germline ends came to 8 bases. Germline lookup yields CDR1 MNHEY and CDR2 SVGAGI. CDR3 amino acids: CASSYQNGEKLFF. CDR3 bases: TGTGCCAGCAGTTACCAGAATGGTGAAAAACTGTTTTTT.

This clonotype was recorded at least ten times. This rearrangement joins TRBV24-1 to TRBJ2-3, with D unclear. Germline loops: CDR1 KGHDR, CDR2 SFDVKD. The CDR3 consists of 17 residues. Trimming pared 4 bases from V and 0 bases from J, leaving 16 bases between. CDR3 residues: CATSESPGSPSTDTQYF. CDR3 nucleotides: TGTGCCACCAGTGAATCTCCAGGATCCCCTAGCACAGATACGCAGTATTTT.

This chain links TRBV6-1 with TRBJ2-7; TRBD1 is a possible D gene (6 bases). The germline V and J ends were trimmed by 6 bases and 8 bases, with 23 bases remaining between them. The CDR3 is 15 residues long. Germline CDR1 reads MNHNS; CDR2 reads SASEGT. CDR3: CASRIGWSEGVKQYF. The CDR3 DNA reads TGTGCCAGCAGGATCGGGTGGTCAGAGGGGGTGAAGCAGTACTTC.

V is TRBV6-5 and J is TRBJ1-5; the D is unclear. Germline V gene sequence: CDR1 MNHEY, CDR2 SVGAGI. This CDR3 region has 13 residues. V lost 2 bases to trimming and J lost 3 bases, with 5 bases between them. As DNA, the CDR3 is TGTGCCAGCAGTTACAGGGACAATCAGCCCCAGCATTTT. Its protein product is CASSYRDNQPQHF.

With regard to this clonotype: With a much larger clone just one base away, this may be a read error. This chain uses TRBV7-9 with TRBJ2-5; D is perhaps TRBD1 (5 bases). V lost 8 bases, J lost 5 bases, and 12 bases lay in between. The CDR3 totals 12 residues. CDR1 SEHNR and CDR2 FQNEAQ come from the germline V gene (reference sequence). The CDR3 loop reads CASSRGNETQYF. The CDR3, as DNA: TGTGCCAGCTCTAGGGGAAACGAGACCCAGTACTTC.

This clonotype was recorded at least ten times. The rearrangement links TRBV6-1 to TRBJ2-5; D is unclear. The length of the CDR3 is 13 residues. V lost 4 bases, J lost 1 base, and 7 bases lay in between. Germline loops: CDR1 MNHNS, CDR2 SASEGT. The CDR3 reads CASSVNSQETQYF. The CDR3 bases are TGTGCCAGCAGTGTGAACAGCCAAGAGACCCAGTACTTC.

This clonotype was counted at least ten times. CDR3: CASSKTSGRARAEYNEQFF. Written as DNA, the CDR3 is TGTGCCAGCAGCAAGACTAGCGGGAGGGCCCGGGCGGAATACAATGAGCAGTTCTTC. V is TRBV6-1 and J is TRBJ2-1; 14 bases are a match to TRBD2. The CDR3 consists of 19 residues. Germline V CDR1 and CDR2: MNHNS, SASEGT. V lost 6 bases and J lost 4; bases outside the gene matches: 14.

This sequence joins TRBV6-2 or TRBV6-3 and TRBJ2-7; TRBD2 matches at 7 bases. CDR1 and CDR2 from the germline V gene are MNHEY and SVGEGT. J lost 3 bases, V lost 2 bases, and 7 bases had no gene match. The CDR3 has 15 amino acids. The CDR3 here is CASSYGGGSDYEQYF. CDR3 DNA sequence: TGTGCCAGCAGTTACGGTGGCGGGAGTGACTACGAGCAGTACTTC.

The table lists this clonotype with a few counts. V usage is TRBV6-1 and J usage is TRBJ2-1, with D maybe TRBD2 (5 bases). The CDR3 has 16 amino acids. The germline V gene encodes CDR1 MNHNS and CDR2 SASEGT. The germline V and J ends were trimmed by 2 bases and 8 bases, with 19 bases remaining between them. CDR3 protein: CASSEPPAGACHEQFF. The DNA of the CDR3 is TGTGCCAGCAGTGAACCGCCCGCGGGTGCCTGCCATGAGCAGTTCTTC.

This chain joins TRBV2 and TRBJ1-2, with D unresolved. The length of the CDR3 is 14 residues. Germline V gene data show CDR1 as SNHLY and CDR2 as FYNNEI. Trimming cost V 8 bases and J 1 base, with 14 bases left between them. The CDR3 region is CASRPRAVNYGYTF. The CDR3 DNA reads as TGTGCCAGCCGCCCGAGGGCAGTTAACTATGGCTACACCTTC.

The V gene is TRBV28, the J gene TRBJ2-3; perhaps D is TRBD1 or TRBD2 (6 bases each). The germline V gene has CDR1 MDHEN and CDR2 SYDVKM. The V end lost 6 bases, the J end lost 5 bases, and 12 bases lay between the germline ends. The CDR3 sequence is 13 residues long. The CDR3 DNA is TGTGCCAGCAGGAAAAAGGGGGGAGATACGCAGTATTTT. Residues: CASRKKGGDTQYF.

The chain links TRBV20-1 to TRBJ2-1; D is uncertain. Per germline, CDR1 DFQATT and CDR2 SNEGSKA (reference sequence). Between the trimmed V and J ends, which lost 1 base and 0 bases, there was a span of 7 bases. The CDR3 has 14 residues. Written as DNA, the CDR3 is TGCAGTGCTAGAGTGCCGGGCTCCTACAATGAGCAGTTCTTC. It encodes CSARVPGSYNEQFF.

This clonotype was picked up many times. The chain's CDR3 is CASRQGHRNTEAFF. The CDR3 bases are TGTGCCAGCAGACAGGGACACCGGAACACTGAAGCTTTCTTT. The V call is TRBV28, the J call TRBJ1-1; weak D call: TRBD1 (6 bases). The germline V gene encodes CDR1 MDHEN and CDR2 SYDVKM. Trimming removed 6 bases from V and 1 base from J, with 12 bases in between. The CDR3 has 14 residues.

This CDR3 is CASGLIGPWVFAGGPDEQFF. The CDR3 region has the DNA TGTGCCAGCGGGTTGATAGGGCCATGGGTTTTTGCGGGAGGGCCCGATGAGCAGTTCTTC. The chain employs TRBV12-3 or TRBV12-4 and TRBJ2-1; 9 bases fit TRBD2. This CDR3 has 20 residues. Unmatched junction bases numbered 28, after V lost 8 bases and J lost 8 bases.

The chain links TRBV2 to TRBJ2-7; 7 bases are a match to TRBD1. Germline CDR1 and CDR2: SNHLY and FYNNEI. This CDR3 has 13 amino acids. The junction had 4 bases not matched to a gene; V was cut back by 3 bases and J by 5 bases. The CDR3 DNA reads as TGTGCCAGCAGTGACACAGGGGTAGACGAGCAGTACTTC. Translating it yields CASSDTGVDEQYF.

Regarding this clonotype: A much larger clone sits a single nucleotide away, making a read error possible. The conserved phenylalanine or tryptophan is not found at the CDR3 terminus, so this likely reflects a read error. The chain has TRBV29-1 and TRBJ2-6; the match to TRBD1 covers 9 bases. Per the germline V gene, CDR1 is SQVTM and CDR2 is ANQGSEA. V was clipped by 3 bases and J by 6 bases; unmatched bases: 9. CDR3 length: 16 residues. CDR3 in amino acids: CSVEVEGQGLANVLTS. CDR3 nucleotide sequence: TGCAGCGTTGAGGTTGAGGGACAGGGTCTGGCCAACGTCCTGACTTCC.

As regards this clonotype: This may be a read error, as it is one base from a much larger clone. The chain carries TRBV27 and TRBJ1-3, with D perhaps matching TRBD1 (6 bases). Trimming cost V 10 bases and J 6 bases, with 16 bases left between them. Germline CDR1 MNHEY, CDR2 SMNVEV (reference sequence). The CDR3 runs to 13 residues. The DNA of the CDR3 is TGTGCCAAAGGACAGAAATGTGTAAACACCATATATTTT. The encoded protein is CAKGQKCVNTIYF.

This clonotype came up many times. V is TRBV9 and J is TRBJ2-1; D possibly uses TRBD1 or TRBD2 (5 bases each). Per germline, CDR1 SGDLS and CDR2 YYNGEE. V was trimmed by 2 bases and J by 8 bases, leaving 11 bases between them. This CDR3 region has 13 residues. Here the CDR3 reads CASSVWGSDEQFF. In nucleotides, the CDR3 is TGTGCCAGCAGCGTGTGGGGGAGCGATGAGCAGTTCTTC.

The rearrangement links TRBV11-2 to TRBJ2-7; possible D gene TRBD2, 5 bases. Germline CDR1 reads SGHAT; CDR2 reads FQNNGV. The CDR3 runs to 16 residues. V gave up 4 bases and J gave up 2 bases, with 18 bases separating them. CDR3 residues: CASSSPREKVTYEQYF. In DNA form, the CDR3 reads TGTGCCAGCAGCTCCCCGAGGGAAAAAGTCACCTACGAGCAGTACTTC.

The CDR3 region has the DNA TGTGCCAGTAGCGAAGGACGGTTCTCTGGAAACACCATATATTTT. Translation: CASSEGRFSGNTIYF. This chain uses TRBV19 with TRBJ1-3; no clear D gene. Germline CDR1 LNHDA, CDR2 SQIVND (reference sequence). This CDR3 is built from 15 residues. V was shortened by 6 bases and J by 0 bases, with 12 bases between the two germline ends.